The sequence of this T cell receptor (beta chain) was determined in a study of blood T cell repertoires in COVID-19. Turning to the study itself: COVID-19 samples, acute and convalescent, were from the United States, Italy and Spain. Sample material is recorded as cDNA or gDNA derived from T cells, B-cell-depleted T cells, or PBMCs.

Original data processing: Amplification of reference gene primers was used by the study to estimate nucleated cell counts. Produced via immunoSEQ multiplex PCR; TCRdb's table is partial and in-frame only. V, J and clone size reflect that table, while D and trimming were determined from the DNA. The sample contains around 54,000 clones, about four fifths of which appear only once. Germline lookup yields CDR1 MDHEN and CDR2 SYDVKM. The CDR3 consists of 15 residues. V was clipped by 3 bases and J by 0 bases; unmatched bases: 4. The sequencing input was peripheral blood. The rearrangement uses TRBV28 and TRBJ2-7, with 8 bases identical to TRBD1. This receptor was identified in a woman aged 55-70 years with acute or convalescent COVID-19. The CDR3 coding sequence is TGTGCCAGCAGTTTCGACAGGGGCGCCTCCTACGAGCAGTACTTC. Encoded protein: CASSFDRGASYEQYF.